The 2 T cell receptor beta chains in this list originate from one sample, sequenced in a study of blood T cells in healthy people across ages. Next came a second PCR, run for roughly 6 to 11 cycles, which used a sample-barcoded 5' primer along with a J-beta primer mix. TCRdb independently ran MiXCR on the 5' RACE reads; one entry per CDR3 protein. The table has over 1,200,000 distinct CDR3 sequences, approximately 63% seen once; the top ten hold 6.5% to 8.5%. Sequencing input: blood. The receptors were sampled from a young man in good health.

V and J are TRBV7-9 and TRBJ2-1, with D maybe TRBD2 (6 bases). Trimming cost V 7 bases and J 2 bases, with 24 bases left between them. The CDR3 sequence is 18 residues long. Germline CDR1 reads SEHNR; CDR2 reads FQNEAQ (reference sequence). The CDR3 bases are TGTGCCAGCACAACTTCGGGGCCAGCGGGTACTGCCTACAATGAGCAGTTCTTC. It is translated as CASTTSGPAGTAYNEQFF.

The V call is TRBV5-5, the J call TRBJ2-7; 7 bases are shared with TRBD1. Judging by the DNA end, TRBJ2-5 fits better; the J call may be wrong. From germline, CDR1 is SGHKS and CDR2 YYEKEE (reference sequence). The CDR3 consists of 14 residues. CDR3 bases: TGTGCCAGCAGCAAAGGGACAGTCCAAGAGACCCAGTACTTC. This gives the protein CASSKGTVQETQYF.